The present entry profiles one TCR beta chain with its context. The antigen is unknown. Some clones are missing from TCRdb's copy, which holds only in-frame ones; the method was immunoSEQ multiplex PCR. The data show just under 150,000 clones, approximately 86% seen once. The CDR3 covers 14 residues. J gave up 7 bases and V 4 bases, and 5 bases lay outside the gene matches. The germline gives CDR1 MNHNS, CDR2 SASEGT. This sample was taken from a study of radiation and T cells in renal cell carcinoma. Time point described: blood 4 weeks post-SBRT, at nephrectomy. Indicated treatment: 15 Gy SBRT to primary tumor, nephrectomy 4 weeks later. Nephrectomy followed 15 Gy stereotactic body radiation by 4 weeks. The tumor was a clear cell renal cell carcinoma. Study observations and caveats: From baseline, blood top tumor clonotypes peaked at 2 weeks post-radiation.

The chain recombines TRBV6-1 with TRBJ2-2; 8 nucleotides agree with TRBD1. Material: blood, obtained from a patient whose treatment included radiotherapy and nephrectomy. The clonotype comes from a woman aged 45 to 65 with renal cell carcinoma. The CDR3 region has the DNA TGTGCCAGCAGTGCTTCAGGGGGCAACGGGGAGCTGTTTTTT. Translation: CASSASGGNGELFF.